Listed below are T cell receptor beta chains from one sample, sequenced in a study of beta chain features in type 1 diabetes. Profiled with immunoSEQ multiplex PCR; TCRdb holds only in-frame clones, not every one. The sample consists of hundreds of thousands of clones, around 15% of them appearing once. Sequencing used naive CD4+ T cells from blood. Receptors were obtained from a man younger than 30 with type 1 diabetes. The CDR3 runs from the conserved cysteine through the conserved F or W. Each record gives: J gene, V gene, clone size, D gene, CDR3 DNA, CDR3 protein. D genes are given only for firm matches. Some rows mark clone size as missing; the rest say once, few, many or name a class of expanded clone.

TRBJ2-7 | TRBV27 | NA | NA | TGTGCCAGCAGTTTGTTAAGGGGCCGGGGCTCCTACGAGCAGTACTTC | CASSLLRGRGSYEQYF
TRBJ1-4 | TRBV29-1 | few | TRBD1 | TGCAGCGTTGGACAGGGCAGGGATGAAAAACTGTTTTTT | CSVGQGRDEKLFF
TRBJ1-1 | TRBV30 | few | NA | TGTGCCTGGAGTGTACAGTGGCGGCCAATGAACACTGAAGCTTTCTTT | CAWSVQWRPMNTEAFF
TRBJ2-1 | TRBV4-1 | NA | TRBD2 | TGCGCCAGCAGCCTTTTCGGGACTAGACTTATAAGCTCCTACAATGAGCAGTTCTTC | CASSLFGTRLISSYNEQFF
TRBJ2-5 | TRBV18 | NA | TRBD2 | TGTGCCAGCTCACCACTGGGACTAGCGGGGGAAGAGACCCAGTACTTC | CASSPLGLAGEETQYF
TRBJ2-6 | TRBV5-6 | NA | NA | TGTGCCAGCAGCACTTTCTTCTCTGGGGCCAACGTCCTGACTTTC | CASSTFFSGANVLTF
TRBJ2-3 | TRBV9 | NA | NA | TGTGCCAGCAGCCCCCGGGGGCGGGGCATCCCAGATACGCAGTATTTT | CASSPRGRGIPDTQYF
TRBJ2-7 | TRBV2 | few | NA | TGTGCCAGCAGGCCGGGTGGCTACGAGCAGTACTTC | CASRPGGYEQYF
TRBJ1-5 | TRBV28 | few | TRBD1 | TGTGCCAGCAGTTCTTTGGGACAGGGGACTCAGCCCCAGCATTTT | CASSSLGQGTQPQHF
TRBJ1-2 | TRBV7-9 | few | NA | TGTGCCAGCAGCCCCACGCGGGGGGATGGCTACACCTTC | CASSPTRGDGYTF
TRBJ2-1 | TRBV14 | many | NA | TGTGCCAGCAGCCAAGGGAGGGGTGAGCAGTTCTTC | CASSQGRGEQFF
TRBJ1-1 | TRBV10-3 | NA | NA | TGTGCCATCAGTGAAAGACAGGCCTCTAACACTGAAGCTTTCTTT | CAISERQASNTEAFF
TRBJ2-7 | TRBV7-2 | NA | NA | TGTGCCAGCAGCTTAGGGCCTACCCGCCCCGAGCAGTACTTC | CASSLGPTRPEQYF
TRBJ1-6 | TRBV2 | NA | NA | TGTGCCAGCAGTGGTCTAGGGTATAATTCACCCCTCCACTTT | CASSGLGYNSPLHF
TRBJ2-5 | TRBV2 | NA | NA | TGTGCCAGCAGTCCCCGACTAGTCCAGTACTTC | CASSPRLVQYF
TRBJ1-2 | TRBV6-5 | few | NA | TGTGCCAGCAGTTACTCGTCCAGGAACTATGGCTACACCTTC | CASSYSSRNYGYTF
TRBJ2-1 | TRBV5-1 | few | NA | TGCGCCAGCAGCTTGGATGGGAGCTCCTACAATGAGCAGTTCTTC | CASSLDGSSYNEQFF
TRBJ1-1 | TRBV5-1 | NA | NA | TGCGCCAGCAGCTTGGAACAGGGCCACGTTCGCACTGAAGCTTTCTTT | CASSLEQGHVRTEAFF
TRBJ2-3 | TRBV14 | NA | NA | TGTGCCAGCAGCCAAGCTGGGCGAGCTGGGGGGGATACGCAGTATTTT | CASSQAGRAGGDTQYF
TRBJ2-2 | TRBV5-1 | NA | TRBD2 | TGCGCCAGCAGCGGAGGGACTAGCGGGAGCCGGGTGACCGGGGAGCTGTTTTTT | CASSGGTSGSRVTGELFF
TRBJ2-1 | TRBV7-9 | few | NA | TGTGCCAGCAGCTTAGTTGGGGGGCCGCAGTTCTTC | CASSLVGGPQFF
TRBJ2-1 | TRBV11-2 | few | NA | TGTGCCAGCAGCTTAGATGGGGCTAGGGGGGCAGCATACAATGAGCAGTTCTTC | CASSLDGARGAAYNEQFF